Listed here are 6 T cell receptor beta chains from one sample, sequenced in a study of identical twins. Using its own MiXCR run on the 5' RACE reads, TCRdb lists one record per CDR3 protein. Here the sample spans about 720,000 distinct CDR3 sequences, 15% to 20% being singletons. The same specimen was also included in a second study, on T cells expressing NK-cell markers.

Sequenced: PBMCs. The receptor source for this set is a young woman in good health.

V usage is TRBV7-8 and J usage is TRBJ2-7; TRBD1 agrees at 7 bases. Germline assignment: CDR1 SGHVS and CDR2 FQNEAQ. J gave up 5 bases and V 7 bases, and 20 bases lay outside the gene matches. The CDR3 totals 17 residues. In DNA, the CDR3 is TGTGCCAGCACCCTACACCGAATTGTAGACAGGGATGACGAGCAGTACTTC. Its translation: CASTLHRIVDRDDEQYF.

The V and J genes are TRBV11-2 and TRBJ2-3, with TRBD1 identical over 8 bases. CDR1 SGHAT and CDR2 FQNNGV come from the germline V gene. The length of the CDR3 is 16 residues. V dropped 5 bases and J dropped 2; count of bases not matched to a gene: 9. In DNA form, the CDR3 reads TGTGCCAGCAGCGCCGTACAGGGGGTGTTCACAGATACGCAGTATTTT. It translates to CASSAVQGVFTDTQYF.

This clonotype was observed at least ten times. The rearrangement links TRBV5-1 to TRBJ1-3; 7 nucleotides line up with TRBD1. Germline CDR1 and CDR2: SGHRS and YFSETQ. After removal of 4 bases from V and 4 bases from J, the junction contained 8 bases not matched to a gene. The CDR3 runs 15 residues. The CDR3 region has the DNA TGCGCCAGCAGCCTCAATGGACAGGCCGGAAACACCATATATTTT. Amino acids: CASSLNGQAGNTIYF.

In its sample, this clonotype was seen a few times. The chain is built from TRBV27 and TRBJ2-3; perhaps TRBD2 as D (5 bases). Per germline, CDR1 MNHEY and CDR2 SMNVEV (reference sequence). There are 16 residues in the CDR3. V dropped 3 bases and J dropped 0 bases, with 13 bases sitting between them. The CDR3 protein is CASSFSSIVSTDTQYF. The CDR3, as DNA: TGTGCCAGCAGTTTTTCTAGCATTGTTAGCACAGATACGCAGTATTTT.

This clonotype has a handful of counts. The rearrangement uses TRBV5-4 and TRBJ2-7, with D perhaps TRBD1 (6 bases). This CDR3 is 14 amino acids long. Germline CDR1 and CDR2: SGHNT and YYREEE (reference sequence). V shed 1 base and J shed 7 bases, with 15 bases lying between them. The CDR3 DNA is TGTGCCAGCAGCTTGAGGGGTAGCCAGGGGGAGCAGTACTTC. This sequence encodes CASSLRGSQGEQYF.

The chain couples TRBV20-1 to TRBJ2-1; TRBD2 matches at 13 bases. CDR3 size: 16 residues. V lost 1 base and J lost 5; bases outside the gene matches: 5. Germline V gene lookup returns CDR1 DFQATT and CDR2 SNEGSKA (reference sequence). The chain's CDR3 is CSARAPGTSGNNEQFF. The DNA for the CDR3 is TGCAGTGCTAGAGCCCCTGGGACTAGCGGGAACAATGAGCAGTTCTTC.